This passage covers 25 T cell receptor beta chains from one sample sequenced in a study of T cell repertoires in cytomegalovirus infection. TCRdb fed the reads into MiXCR, producing one record per CDR3 protein. The repertoire holds 200,000 to 300,000 distinct CDR3 sequences, with approximately 13% as singletons. The material sequenced was PBMCs. The receptor source for this set is a human donor in good health (CMV status not recorded). Some clones in this sample may be carry-over from other donors' samples.

This clonotype was seen at least ten times. The chain combines TRBV6-5 with TRBJ2-1, with 9 nucleotides matching TRBD1. CDR1 and CDR2 from the germline V gene are MNHEY and SVGAGI. J was trimmed by 7 bases and V by 2 bases; bases with no gene match: 15. This CDR3 has 18 residues. The CDR3 spells CASSYGILGQGIWNEQFF. The CDR3 DNA reads as TGTGCCAGCAGTTACGGAATCCTGGGACAGGGAATATGGAATGAGCAGTTCTTC.

In this sample, this clonotype turned up many times. J is TRBJ1-2 and V is TRBV6-1; 10 bases fit TRBD1. CDR3 length: 13 amino acids. The junction had 3 bases not matched to a gene; V was cut back by 6 bases and J by 5 bases. Germline CDR1 reads MNHNS; CDR2 reads SASEGT. CDR3 DNA: TGTGCCAGCAGCCGGGGACAGGGGTATGGCTACACCTTC. This encodes CASSRGQGYGYTF.

The table lists this clonotype with many counts. The chain links TRBV6-2 or TRBV6-3 to TRBJ2-7; D is ambiguous. Trimming left V 6 bases short and J 2 bases short, with 5 bases between. Germline-derived CDR1 and CDR2 are MNHEY and SVGEGT. The CDR3 contains 11 residues. Here the CDR3 reads CASSQTYEQYF. CDR3 sequence (DNA): TGTGCCAGCAGCCAGACCTACGAGCAGTACTTC.

The J gene is TRBJ1-2, the V gene TRBV29-1, with unresolved D. This CDR3 region has 13 residues. Deletions cut 1 base from V and 5 bases from J, with 11 bases between. Germline-derived CDR1 and CDR2 are SQVTM and ANQGSEA. The CDR3 loop reads CSVEGGIGYGYTF. The DNA for the CDR3 is TGCAGCGTTGAAGGGGGTATTGGATATGGCTACACCTTC.

This clonotype was found a few times. CDR3: CASRPRTGGYYGYTF. The CDR3 region has the DNA TGTGCCAGCAGACCGAGGACAGGGGGCTACTATGGCTACACCTTC. The chain uses TRBV6-5 and TRBJ1-2; 11 bases match TRBD1. This CDR3 has 15 amino acids. Germline CDR1 MNHEY, CDR2 SVGAGI. The trim removed 6 bases at V and 3 bases at J, leaving 6 bases unmatched.

This clonotype was recorded at least ten times. The V and J genes are TRBV7-2 and TRBJ2-7, with 9 positions matching TRBD1. The CDR3 loop spans 15 amino acids. Unmatched junction bases numbered 7, after V lost 6 bases and J lost 1 base. Germline V CDR1 and CDR2: SGHTA, FQGNSA. The CDR3 sequence: CASSLTGGGSYEQYF. CDR3 coding DNA: TGTGCCAGCAGTCTCACAGGGGGCGGTTCCTACGAGCAGTACTTC. The full variable domain, in which reference TRBV7-2 and TRBJ2-7 provide the parts outside the CDR3, is GAGVSQSPSNKVTEKGKDVELRCDPISGHTALYWYRQSLGQGLEFLIYFQGNSAPDKSGLPSDRFSAERTGGSVSTLTIQRTQQEDSAVYLCASSLTGGGSYEQYFGPGTRLTVT.

This clonotype was counted at least ten times. The chain uses TRBV7-9 and TRBJ2-5; 9 bases are shared with TRBD1. Germline CDR1 and CDR2: SEHNR and FQNEAQ (reference sequence). CDR3 size: 15 residues. V shed 8 bases, J shed 5 bases, and the junction held 12 bases outside the gene matches. In nucleotides, the CDR3 is TGTGCCAGCCTTCGCGGACAGGGGAATTTCGAGACCCAGTACTTC. Its protein product is CASLRGQGNFETQYF.

This clonotype came up many times. The chain is built from TRBV29-1 and TRBJ2-3, with D possibly being TRBD2 (6 bases). V was clipped by 4 bases and J by 2 bases, with 10 bases between them. The germline CDR1 and CDR2 sequences are SQVTM and ANQGSEA. This CDR3 comprises 13 residues. DNA of the CDR3: TGCAGCGTTGTCTGGACTACCACAGATACGCAGTATTTT. This codes for CSVVWTTTDTQYF.

This clonotype was detected ten times or more. J is TRBJ1-3 and V is TRBV9; D remains unclear. The CDR3 is 15 amino acids. CDR1 SGDLS and CDR2 YYNGEE come from the germline V gene. V lost 1 base to trimming and J lost 4 bases, with 12 bases between them. CDR3 amino acids: CASSVSPIAGNTIYF. As DNA, the CDR3 is TGTGCCAGCAGCGTATCCCCCATTGCAGGAAACACCATATATTTT. The full variable domain, its missing parts supplied by reference TRBV9 and TRBJ1-3, is DSGVTQTPKHLITATGQRVTLRCSPRSGDLSVYWYQQSLDQGLQFLIQYYNGEERAKGNILERFSAQQFPDLHSELNLSSLELGDSALYFCASSVSPIAGNTIYFGEGSWLTVV.

This clonotype was counted ten times or more. The chain links TRBV7-2 to TRBJ2-1; D assignment may be TRBD1 or TRBD2 (5 bases each). CDR3 length: 14 residues. V lost 6 bases to trimming and J lost 2 bases, with 11 bases between them. CDR1 SGHTA and CDR2 FQGNSA come from the germline V gene. As DNA, the CDR3 is TGTGCCAGCAGACGGGACCTCCCCTACAATGAGCAGTTCTTC. As protein: CASRRDLPYNEQFF.

This clonotype was observed at least ten times. The V call is TRBV6-2 or TRBV6-3, the J call TRBJ2-2; TRBD1 matches 8 bases. With V trimmed by 4 bases and J by 1 base, 2 bases remained unmatched. CDR3 size: 15 residues. Germline V CDR1 and CDR2: MNHEY, SVGEGT. CDR3 nucleotides: TGTGCCAGCAGTTGGGGACAGGAGAACACCGGGGAGCTGTTTTTT. This gives the protein CASSWGQENTGELFF.

This clonotype has ten or more counts. The chain joins TRBV6-2 or TRBV6-3 to TRBJ2-7; D gene ambiguous. V was pared by 0 bases and J by 3 bases, with 15 bases between. This CDR3 is built from 16 residues. CDR1 is MNHEY, CDR2 SVGEGT, per germline. CDR3 bases: TGTGCCAGCAGTTACTCCCATAGTGGGGATCTCTACGAGCAGTACTTC. Amino acids: CASSYSHSGDLYEQYF.

The chain joins TRBV4-1 to TRBJ2-1, with D perhaps matching TRBD1 (9 bases). Trimming removed 4 bases at V and 7 bases at J, with 20 bases between. Germline V CDR1 and CDR2: MGHRA, YSYEKL. CDR3 length: 16 amino acids. CDR3 in amino acids: CASSPTGGDRANEQFF. The CDR3 DNA reads TGCGCCAGCAGCCCCACCGGGGGGGACAGGGCTAATGAGCAGTTCTTC.

Only a few counts were recorded for this clonotype. This chain uses TRBV5-4 with TRBJ2-7; a weak D match, TRBD2 (6 bases). The CDR3 length is 17 residues. Trimming stripped 0 bases from V and 0 bases from J, with 16 bases between. The germline V gene encodes CDR1 SGHNT and CDR2 YYREEE (reference sequence). Here the CDR3 DNA reads TGTGCCAGCAGCTTGGCCAATACCGGGGGACCCTCCTACGAGCAGTACTTC. This gives the protein CASSLANTGGPSYEQYF.

The V gene is TRBV7-9, the J gene TRBJ2-6, with 8 bases lining up with TRBD2. Trimming cost V 5 bases and J 3 bases; bases outside gene matches: 6. CDR1 and CDR2 from the germline V gene are SEHNR and FQNEAQ (reference sequence). This CDR3 contains 16 residues. In nucleotides, the CDR3 is TGTGCCAGCAGCGGCCCGGGGGGGATTGGGGCCAACGTCCTGACTTTC. Amino acid sequence: CASSGPGGIGANVLTF.

The DNA for the CDR3 is TGTGCCAGCAGTTACGGACCGACAGGGGCGAACACCGGGGAGCTGTTTTTT. Translating it yields CASSYGPTGANTGELFF. This chain uses TRBV6-2 or TRBV6-3 with TRBJ2-2; TRBD1 aligns across 8 bases. V was clipped by 2 bases and J by 0 bases; unmatched bases: 5. The CDR3 is 17 residues long. The V gene's germline CDR1 is MNHEY and CDR2 SVGEGT.

The chain has TRBV14 and TRBJ2-7; D might be TRBD2 (5 bases). Trimming removed 1 base at V and 7 bases at J, with 8 bases between. The CDR3 has 12 amino acids. Germline V lookup: CDR1 SGHDN, CDR2 FVKESK. The CDR3 here is CASSQVGVEQYF. The CDR3 bases are TGTGCCAGCAGCCAAGTGGGAGTTGAGCAGTACTTC. The full variable domain, in which reference TRBV14 and TRBJ2-7 provide the parts outside the CDR3, is EAGVTQFPSHSVIEKGQTVTLRCDPISGHDNLYWYRRVMGKEIKFLLHFVKESKQDESGMPNNRFLAERTGGTYSTLKVQPAELEDSGVYFCASSQVGVEQYFGPGTRLTVT.

The rearrangement uses TRBV5-6 and TRBJ2-2; the D gene is possibly TRBD2 (6 bases). The V end lost 4 bases, the J end lost 5 bases, and 21 bases lay between the germline ends. Germline values: CDR1 SGHDT, CDR2 YYEEEE. This CDR3 is built from 17 residues. In DNA form, the CDR3 reads TGTGCCAGCAGCGAAGAGGGAGGACTATCCCCGACCGGGGAGCTGTTTTTT. Its protein product is CASSEEGGLSPTGELFF.

This clonotype was observed a few times. The chain uses TRBV19 and TRBJ2-1, with 8 bases that match TRBD2. The CDR3 extends over 14 amino acids. Germline CDR1 and CDR2: LNHDA and SQIVND (reference sequence). With 4 bases clipped from V and 13 bases from J, the junction kept 12 bases outside the gene matches. Written as DNA, the CDR3 is TGTGCCAGTAGTAGTGGTAGTAGCGGGGCGGGCCAGTTCTTC. Its translation is CASSSGSSGAGQFF.

In this sample, this clonotype turned up many times. This rearrangement joins TRBV7-9 to TRBJ1-1, with D maybe TRBD1 (6 bases). CDR3 size: 14 residues. With 8 bases removed from V and 4 bases from J, the gap between germline ends came to 17 bases. Germline V lookup: CDR1 SEHNR, CDR2 FQNEAQ (reference sequence). The CDR3 reads CASAGTSRPTEAFF. DNA for the CDR3: TGTGCCAGCGCGGGGACAAGTCGGCCCACTGAAGCTTTCTTT.

This clonotype appeared many times. The chain couples TRBV5-1 to TRBJ2-3, with D unclear. The length of the CDR3 is 15 residues. CDR1 is SGHRS, CDR2 YFSETQ, per germline. The ends were cut back, 0 bases at V and 2 bases at J, with 10 bases in the middle. The CDR3 region is CASSLAGQTTDTQYF. As DNA, the CDR3 is TGCGCCAGCAGCTTGGCCGGGCAGACCACAGATACGCAGTATTTT.

This clonotype turned up a few times. This chain links TRBV19 with TRBJ1-2; possibly TRBD1 for D (5 bases). Trimming removed 3 bases at V and 3 bases at J, with 8 bases between. The CDR3 totals 13 residues. Germline CDR1 and CDR2: LNHDA and SQIVND (reference sequence). The CDR3 protein is CASSMGPYYGYTF. In DNA form, the CDR3 reads TGTGCCAGTAGTATGGGACCTTACTATGGCTACACCTTC.

This clonotype was picked up many times. V gene TRBV7-3 combines with J gene TRBJ2-1; D possibly corresponds to TRBD1 (6 bases). CDR3 length: 16 residues. Germline CDR1 and CDR2: SGHTA and FQGTGA. Deletions cut 1 base from V and 6 bases from J, with 16 bases between. The CDR3 region is CASSLSGTKGGNEQFF. The CDR3 region has the DNA TGTGCCAGCAGCTTAAGTGGGACAAAGGGCGGCAATGAGCAGTTCTTC.

This clonotype was observed a handful of times. The chain has TRBV6-2 or TRBV6-3 and TRBJ2-7; 9 bases are shared with TRBD1. The junction had 0 bases not matched to a gene; V was cut back by 8 bases and J by 4 bases. The CDR3 is 11 residues long. The germline V gene encodes CDR1 MNHEY and CDR2 SVGEGT. The CDR3 nucleotides are TGTGCCAGCGGACAGGGGTACGAGCAGTACTTC. Its protein is CASGQGYEQYF.

This clonotype was detected once. A much larger clone lies a single base off, so this may be a read error. The genes are TRBV7-6 and TRBJ2-5; 10 bases agree with TRBD1. Germline CDR1 SGHVS, CDR2 FNYEAQ. There are 15 residues in the CDR3. V was clipped by 5 bases and J by 5 bases; unmatched bases: 8. CDR3 in amino acids: CASSPRTGGEETQYF. As DNA, the CDR3 is TGTGCCAGCAGCCCACGGACAGGGGGTGAGGAGACCCAGTACTTC. Full variable domain (remainder filled in from reference TRBV7-6 and TRBJ2-5): GAGVSQSPRYKVTKRGQDVALRCDPISGHVSLYWYRQALGQGPEFLTYFNYEAQQDKSGLPNDRFSAERPEGSISTLTIQRTEQRDSAMYRCASSPRTGGEETQYFGPGTRLLVL.